This entry features one TCR beta chain sequence. Only in-frame clones appear in the TCRdb table, and some are missing; sequencing was by immunoSEQ multiplex PCR. In the table there are roughly 650,000 clones, less than 98% of which are singletons. The sample originates from a study of shared clonotypes between healthy human individuals. The CDR3 spans 11 residues. CDR1 DFQATT and CDR2 SNEGSKA come from the germline V gene (reference sequence). Trimming pared 5 bases from V and 2 bases from J, leaving 5 bases between. This chain joins TRBV20-1 and TRBJ2-3, with no clear D. Sequences were obtained from naive CD4+ T cells sorted from blood. The subset: CD45RA+ positively selected. The clonotype originates from a woman aged 25 to 39 in good health. CDR3 region: CSARYTDTQYF. CDR3 in DNA: TGCAGTGCTCGGTACACAGATACGCAGTATTTT.